This T cell receptor beta chain was sequenced in a study of cytomegalovirus exposure and HLA in healthy donors. About this clone itself: Its antigen is currently unknown.

PCR used 60 Vbeta primers and 13 Jbeta primers. Here immunoSEQ multiplex PCR was the method, and the copy in TCRdb shows in-frame clones only, minus some. The repertoire includes over 150,000 clones, 80% to 85% of them detected once, and under 0.4% sits in the top ten. The ends lost 4 bases at V and 0 bases at J; junction bases unmatched: 6. The CDR3 runs 14 residues. Germline CDR1 is GTSNPN and CDR2 is SVGIG (reference sequence). Study observations and caveats: In a later analysis, V- and J-gene trimming of beta chains associated with a DCLRE1C missense variant, replicated independently.

At sampling all donors were nominally healthy, likely with unrecorded immune exposures. J is TRBJ2-7 and V is TRBV30, with 7 bases aligning to TRBD2. Sequencing input: PBMCs. The TCR comes from a boy aged 2 to 9 in good health and CMV-seronegative. The DNA for the CDR3 is TGTGCCTGGAACTGGGCGGGAGACTCCTACGAGCAGTACTTC. Translating gives CAWNWAGDSYEQYF.